A single sample gave rise to the 30 T cell receptor beta chains below, sequenced in a study of blood T cell repertoires in COVID-19 (dated by TCRdb to about 2020). The library was made by the immunoSEQ multiplex PCR assay. The table was pulled from immuneACCESS by TCRdb, which kept in-frame rearrangements only. Such tables lose some clones; where checked, under half of the loss comes from unresolved V genes, and the rest has no known cause. This sample has approximately 140,000 clones in its table, and about 87% of those were observed once. Over 2% of the sample belongs to the ten largest clones. Material for sequencing was peripheral blood. These TCRs come from a human donor with COVID-19, enrolled during active disease. The donor label of this sample is uncertain.

As DNA, the CDR3 is TGCGCCAGCAGGTCCGGGACTAGCGTAACCACAGATACGCAGTATTTT. Encoded protein: CASRSGTSVTTDTQYF. This chain uses TRBV5-1 with TRBJ2-3; TRBD2 matches at 10 bases. This CDR3 comprises 16 residues. Trimming cost V 5 bases and J 2 bases; bases outside gene matches: 8. Looked up from germline, CDR1 is SGHRS and CDR2 is YFSETQ. Full variable domain (outside the CDR3, taken from reference TRBV5-1 and TRBJ2-3): KAGVTQTPRYLIKTRGQQVTLSCSPISGHRSVSWYQQTPGQGLQFLFEYFSETQRNKGNFPGRFSGRQFSNSRSEMNVSTLELGDSALYLCASRSGTSVTTDTQYFGPGTRLTVL.

The chain is built from TRBV6-5 and TRBJ1-1; D ambiguous. This CDR3 has 10 amino acids. V lost 8 bases to trimming and J lost 11 bases, with 12 bases between them. Germline values: CDR1 MNHEY, CDR2 SVGAGI. CDR3: CASERRLAFF. The CDR3 DNA reads as TGTGCCAGCGAGCGTCGGCTGGCTTTCTTT.

The chain couples TRBV5-4 to TRBJ1-1; D possibly corresponds to TRBD1 (5 bases). There are 12 residues in the CDR3. Trimming took off 4 bases at V and 11 bases at J, with 15 bases between the two ends. Germline CDR1 is SGHNT and CDR2 is YYREEE (reference sequence). CDR3 protein: CASSQEGRLAFF. CDR3 DNA: TGTGCCAGCAGCCAGGAGGGGAGGCTGGCTTTCTTT.

V gene TRBV5-1 combines with J gene TRBJ1-1; 7 positions match TRBD1. CDR3 length: 14 residues. Losses at the gene ends were 5 bases for V and 1 base for J; bases not matched to a gene: 5. The V gene's germline CDR1 is SGHRS and CDR2 YFSETQ. CDR3 DNA: TGCGCCAGCAGGCCCGGGACAGCGAACACTGAAGCTTTCTTT. It yields the protein CASRPGTANTEAFF.

The J gene is TRBJ2-7, the V gene TRBV11-2; the D is unclear. CDR1 is SGHAT and CDR2 is FQNNGV in the germline V gene. The CDR3 is made up of 13 amino acids. Trimming took off 1 base at V and 3 bases at J, with 7 bases between the two ends. In DNA form, the CDR3 reads TGTGCCAGCAGCTTAGGGTCCGGCTACGAGCAGTACTTC. This gives the protein CASSLGSGYEQYF. Complete variable domain (other parts from reference TRBV11-2 and TRBJ2-7): EAGVAQSPRYKIIEKRQSVAFWCNPISGHATLYWYQQILGQGPKLLIQFQNNGVVDDSQLPKDRFSAERLKGVDSTLKIQPAKLEDSAVYLCASSLGSGYEQYFGPGTRLTVT.

This chain connects TRBV28 to TRBJ2-7; TRBD1 agrees at 7 bases. J was trimmed by 5 bases and V by 5 bases; bases with no gene match: 9. The CDR3 totals 14 residues. CDR1 and CDR2 from the germline V gene are MDHEN and SYDVKM. The CDR3 bases are TGTGCCAGCAGTACCTCGGGACAGCCTGACGAGCAGTACTTC. It is translated as CASSTSGQPDEQYF.

The chain is built from TRBV5-1 and TRBJ1-4; no clear D gene. This CDR3 is built from 14 residues. Per the germline V gene, CDR1 is SGHRS and CDR2 is YFSETQ. V lost 0 bases and J 6 bases, leaving 9 bases between the germline ends. The CDR3 coding sequence is TGCGCCAGCAGCTTGGCGGGGTTTGATGAAAAACTGTTTTTT. Amino acids: CASSLAGFDEKLFF.

The chain combines TRBV21-1 with TRBJ1-1. TRBV21-1 is a pseudogene segment. This CDR3 spans 15 amino acids. CDR3 sequence (DNA): TGTGCCAGCAGCAAAGGTGGCAGGGAGGACACTGAAGCTTTCTTT. Amino acid sequence: CASSKGGREDTEAFF.

This sequence joins TRBV27 and TRBJ2-1; 9 nucleotides agree with TRBD1. The germline V gene has CDR1 MNHEY and CDR2 SMNVEV (reference sequence). V shed 4 bases, J shed 4 bases, and the junction held 5 bases outside the gene matches. The CDR3 is 15 amino acids. The CDR3 DNA reads as TGTGCCAGCAGTTCCCCGGGACAGGGTTACAATGAGCAGTTCTTC. Translation gives CASSSPGQGYNEQFF.

In the case of this clone: This specimen includes other DNA sequences encoding the same CDR3. V gene TRBV29-1 combines with J gene TRBJ1-1, with D maybe TRBD1 (6 bases). The CDR3 is 11 amino acids. V lost 4 bases and J 5 bases, leaving 8 bases between the germline ends. The germline V gene encodes CDR1 SQVTM and CDR2 ANQGSEA. The CDR3 loop reads CSVGQGTEAFF. In nucleotides, the CDR3 is TGCAGCGTTGGGCAGGGGACTGAAGCTTTCTTT.

This clone occurred many times. The CDR3 protein is CASSVAPNRGDEQFF. The CDR3 DNA sequence: TGTGCCAGCAGCGTAGCCCCCAACAGGGGCGATGAGCAGTTCTTC. The J gene is TRBJ2-1, the V gene TRBV9, with 7 nucleotides matching TRBD1. The length of the CDR3 is 15 residues. Germline V lookup: CDR1 SGDLS, CDR2 YYNGEE. Germline trimming cut 0 bases from V and 8 bases from J; bases unmatched to any gene: 8.

This rearrangement joins TRBV6-5 to TRBJ1-5, with D possibly being TRBD1 (6 bases). Germline V lookup: CDR1 MNHEY, CDR2 SVGAGI. This CDR3 comprises 15 residues. V lost 6 bases and J lost 7, with 19 bases in between. The CDR3 reads CASSGNTGFGQPQHF. In DNA, the CDR3 is TGTGCCAGCAGCGGAAACACAGGGTTTGGCCAGCCCCAGCATTTT.

The gene calls are TRBV5-1 and TRBJ2-5; TRBD1 is a possible D gene (6 bases). Germline V gives CDR1 SGHRS, CDR2 YFSETQ. This CDR3 contains 15 residues. The V gene lost 0 bases and the J gene lost 2 bases, with 11 bases spanning the gap. CDR3 in amino acids: CASSLGGQGQETQYF. The CDR3 DNA reads TGCGCCAGCAGCTTGGGTGGGCAGGGGCAAGAGACCCAGTACTTC.

The chain links TRBV15 to TRBJ2-7; possibly TRBD2 for D (5 bases). CDR3 length: 13 amino acids. Germline V lookup: CDR1 LNHNV, CDR2 YYDKDF (reference sequence). Trimming took 6 bases from V and 5 from J, leaving 14 bases between them. This chain's CDR3 is CATSSERADEQYF. CDR3 nucleotides: TGTGCCACCAGTTCCGAACGAGCGGACGAGCAGTACTTC.

The chain employs TRBV7-9 and TRBJ1-2; TRBD1 is a possible D gene (6 bases). This CDR3 region has 14 residues. Looked up from germline, CDR1 is SEHNR and CDR2 is FQNEAQ (reference sequence). Trimming shortened V by 7 bases and J by 3 bases, and 15 bases separated the two germline ends. The CDR3 region is CASTVGGLDYGYTF. The CDR3 bases are TGTGCCAGCACCGTGGGGGGGCTCGACTATGGCTACACCTTC. The full variable domain, in which reference TRBV7-9 and TRBJ1-2 provide the parts outside the CDR3, is DTGVSQNPRHKITKRGQNVTFRCDPISEHNRLYWYRQTLGQGPEFLTYFQNEAQLEKSRLLSDRFSAERPKGSFSTLEIQRTEQGDSAMYLCASTVGGLDYGYTFGSGTRLTVV.

The chain joins TRBV5-4 to TRBJ2-1; 10 bases are a match to TRBD2. The germline V gene has CDR1 SGHNT and CDR2 YYREEE (reference sequence). CDR3 length equals 15 residues. The trim removed 3 bases at V and 8 bases at J, leaving 8 bases unmatched. CDR3 amino acids: CASSYGASGRDEQFF. CDR3 nucleotide sequence: TGTGCCAGCAGCTATGGGGCTAGCGGGAGAGATGAGCAGTTCTTC. Full variable domain (remainder filled in from reference TRBV5-4 and TRBJ2-1): ETGVTQSPTHLIKTRGQQVTLRCSSQSGHNTVSWYQQALGQGPQFIFQYYREEENGRGNFPPRFSGLQFPNYSSELNVNALELDDSALYLCASSYGASGRDEQFFGPGTRLTVL.

Points on this clone: Germline is not matched at one junction end, which may reflect a read error. The V gene is TRBV7-7, the J gene TRBJ2-1; 9 nucleotides agree with TRBD2. This CDR3 spans 13 amino acids. In germline, CDR1 is SSHAT, CDR2 FNYEAQ (reference sequence). The CDR3 DNA reads TGTGCTAGCAGCTTAGCGGGAGACACTGAGCAGTTCTTC. This sequence encodes CASSLAGDTEQFF. The variable domain in full, with the rest retrieved from reference TRBV7-7 and TRBJ2-1, is GAGVSQSPRYKVTKRGQDVTLRCDPISSHATLYWYQQALGQGPEFLTYFNYEAQPDKSGLPSDRFSAERPEGSISTLTIQRTEQRDSAMYRCASSLAGDTEQFFGPGTRLTVL.

The chain joins TRBV10-3 to TRBJ2-2, with 11 bases identical to TRBD2. CDR1 and CDR2 (germline): ENHRY, SYGVKD. CDR3 size: 17 residues. V lost 3 bases and J lost 2; bases outside the gene matches: 5. The CDR3 reads CAISDVAGGPNTGELFF. The CDR3 DNA reads as TGTGCCATCAGTGATGTAGCGGGGGGGCCAAACACCGGGGAGCTGTTTTTT.

This chain joins TRBV12-3 or TRBV12-4 and TRBJ1-2; D perhaps matches TRBD1 (5 bases). The CDR3 has 12 residues. Trimming pared 6 bases from V and 13 bases from J, leaving 18 bases between. The CDR3 DNA sequence: TGTGCCAGCAGCCTCCAGGACGGGGGGTGCACCTTC. Translating gives CASSLQDGGCTF.

The V gene is TRBV6-5, the J gene TRBJ2-3; TRBD1 matches at 10 bases. CDR3 length: 14 residues. The germline CDR1 and CDR2 sequences are MNHEY and SVGAGI. Unmatched junction bases numbered 2, after V lost 3 bases and J lost 5 bases. For the CDR3, the DNA is TGTGCCAGCAGTTATGGACAGGGGGGAGATACGCAGTATTTT. Its protein product is CASSYGQGGDTQYF.

The genes are TRBV3-1 (or the pseudogene TRBV3-2) and TRBJ2-3, with D possibly being TRBD2 (6 bases). CDR3 length equals 12 residues. CDR1 is LGHDT, CDR2 YNNKEL, per germline (reference sequence). V lost 6 bases and J 6 bases, leaving 10 bases between the germline ends. The CDR3 sequence: CASRGTFDTQYF. The CDR3 bases are TGTGCCAGCAGAGGGACTTTCGATACGCAGTATTTT.

The rearrangement joins TRBV6-5 to TRBJ2-1; no firm D call. The germline CDR1 and CDR2 sequences are MNHEY and SVGAGI. Trimming took off 9 bases at V and 4 bases at J, with 13 bases between the two ends. The CDR3 contains 13 residues. CDR3 sequence reads: CASLEPLYNEQFF. The CDR3 DNA reads as TGTGCCAGTCTGGAGCCCTTATACAATGAGCAGTTCTTC.

This chain connects TRBV19 to TRBJ1-4; perhaps TRBD1 as D (5 bases). Germline CDR1 is LNHDA and CDR2 is SQIVND (reference sequence). Trimming shortened V by 0 bases and J by 7 bases, and 9 bases separated the two germline ends. CDR3 length equals 14 residues. In DNA, the CDR3 is TGTGCCAGTAGTATAGATATGGGGGGTGAAAAACTGTTTTTT. Translation: CASSIDMGGEKLFF.

This clone has a single count. The rearrangement links TRBV12-5 to TRBJ2-6; TRBD1 agrees at 7 bases. The germline V gene has CDR1 LGHNT and CDR2 FRNRAP. With V trimmed by 7 bases and J by 0 bases, 9 bases remained unmatched. The CDR3 covers 17 residues. In nucleotides, the CDR3 is TGTGCTAGTGAACCGGGGACAGCGGTCTCTGGGGCCAACGTCCTGACTTTC. Its translation: CASEPGTAVSGANVLTF.

The chain uses TRBV12-3 or TRBV12-4 and TRBJ2-7; TRBD1 aligns across 8 bases. CDR3 length: 13 residues. Losses at the gene ends were 6 bases for V and 9 bases for J; bases not matched to a gene: 10. Here the CDR3 reads CASSPDRGNGQYF. The DNA for the CDR3 is TGTGCCAGCAGCCCTGACAGGGGTAACGGGCAGTACTTC.

This chain joins TRBV27 and TRBJ2-7; possibly TRBD1 for D (5 bases). The CDR3 contains 14 residues. With 4 bases removed from V and 6 bases from J, the gap between germline ends came to 16 bases. Germline V gene lookup returns CDR1 MNHEY and CDR2 SMNVEV (reference sequence). The CDR3 sequence: CASSSQLGEREQYF. CDR3 DNA sequence: TGTGCCAGCAGTTCCCAATTAGGGGAACGCGAGCAGTACTTC.

The chain employs TRBV27 and TRBJ1-2, with D possibly TRBD1 on 5 matching bases. Germline assignment: CDR1 MNHEY and CDR2 SMNVEV (reference sequence). V was pared by 8 bases and J by 1 base, with 14 bases between. The CDR3 has 14 amino acids. The CDR3 loop is CASLGFDSNYGYTF. Written as DNA, the CDR3 is TGTGCCAGCCTAGGATTCGACAGTAACTATGGCTACACCTTC.

V usage is TRBV5-6 and J usage is TRBJ2-7; 7 bases match TRBD1. After removal of 5 bases from V and 5 bases from J, the junction contained 13 bases not matched to a gene. The CDR3 has 15 amino acids. CDR1 and CDR2 from the germline V gene are SGHDT and YYEEEE. This CDR3 is CASRMLGTVLHEQYF. For the CDR3, the DNA is TGTGCCAGCAGAATGCTAGGGACAGTTCTCCACGAGCAGTACTTC.

Comment on this clone: One end of the junction fails to match germline, which may point to a read error. The rearrangement joins TRBV7-7 to TRBJ1-1; D unresolved. The CDR3 spans 13 residues. Germline V gives CDR1 SSHAT, CDR2 FNYEAQ (reference sequence). The CDR3 DNA reads TGTGCTAGCAGCTTAGACATGAACACTGAAGCTTTCTTT. This translates into CASSLDMNTEAFF.

Comment on this clone: Other DNA sequences of this sample code for an identical CDR3. The chain combines TRBV30 with TRBJ2-6, with a weak D call TRBD2 (6 bases). CDR3 size: 14 residues. V was trimmed by 3 bases and J by 0 bases, leaving 6 bases between them. Germline CDR1 reads GTSNPN; CDR2 reads SVGIG (reference sequence). CDR3 loop: CAWRRDSGANVLTF. In nucleotides, the CDR3 is TGTGCCTGGAGGCGGGACTCTGGGGCCAACGTCCTGACTTTC.